This is a list of T cell receptor beta chains from one sample in a study of human T cells and chemical hapten exposure. One entry per CDR3 protein, called by TCRdb with MiXCR from the RACE reads. Among more than 100,000 distinct CDR3 sequences listed, around an eighth were seen once. Sequencing was performed on whole blood, taken in connection with sensitization to the hapten diphenylcyclopropenone (DPC). The source of these receptors is a young woman with alopecia areata. Some clones in this sample may be carry-over from other donors' samples. CDR3s include the opening cysteine and the closing phenylalanine or tryptophan.

j_gene | v_gene | len | CDR3aa
TRBJ2-5 | TRBV6-5 | 15 | CASSRGQGRGETQYF
TRBJ1-2 | TRBV7-3 | 13 | CASSFHRHYGYTF
TRBJ1-2 | TRBV7-2 | 15 | CASSSRDRLDYGYTF
TRBJ2-7 | TRBV9 | 15 | CASSVASGATYEQYF
TRBJ2-1 | TRBV25-1 | 11 | CASIGLHEQFF
TRBJ1-1 | TRBV10-2 | 14 | CASSETTGGTEAFF
TRBJ2-4 | TRBV29-1 | 12 | CSVAGAKNIQYF
TRBJ2-2 | TRBV2 | 15 | CASSEVRGRAGELFF
TRBJ2-2 | TRBV27 | 15 | CASSFSGEKTGELFF
TRBJ1-4 | TRBV20-1 | 15 | CSAREGVGGGEKLFF
TRBJ1-1 | TRBV28 | 12 | CAVAFRNTEAFF
TRBJ2-7 | TRBV4-3 | 16 | CASSQDWGQGGDEQYF
TRBJ2-1 | TRBV18 | 14 | CASSSGQGYNEQFF
TRBJ2-4 | TRBV2 | 14 | CASSDLRSQNIQYF
TRBJ2-2 | TRBV18 | 15 | CASSPQDQNTGELFF
TRBJ2-1 | TRBV10-2 | 12 | CASSRSGPEQFF
TRBJ1-1 | TRBV7-2 | 15 | CASSTWTEMNTEAFF
TRBJ1-6 | TRBV7-2 | 17 | CASSPSPLGQVGSPLHF
TRBJ2-3 | TRBV5-4 | 16 | CASSAGLAGGGDTQYF
TRBJ1-5 | TRBV6-1 | 17 | CASSEEGDILSNQPQHF
TRBJ1-5 | TRBV7-6 | 17 | CASSLAPREKGNQPQHF
TRBJ2-7 | TRBV5-1 | 15 | CASSLYGDRANEQYF
TRBJ2-5 | TRBV7-3 | 13 | CASSLQRWETQYF
TRBJ2-7 | TRBV6-1 | 15 | CASSIGHSQSYEQYF
TRBJ2-5 | TRBV2 | 14 | CASSAGTVQETQYF
TRBJ2-1 | TRBV7-9 | 13 | CASSLANSLRWFF
TRBJ2-5 | TRBV12-3/TRBV12-4 | 14 | CASSLGGLEETQYF
TRBJ2-1 | TRBV3-1 | 14 | CASSYDRIYNEQFF
TRBJ2-2 | TRBV7-2 | 14 | CASSGRRSTGELFF
TRBJ2-2 | TRBV12-3/TRBV12-4 | 16 | CASSLVPTSSTGELFF
TRBJ2-7 | TRBV7-9 | 13 | CASSSTGGYEQYF
TRBJ1-5 | TRBV28 | 14 | CASTQGGGNQPQHF
TRBJ2-3 | TRBV7-8 | 13 | CASSLGSSDTQYF
TRBJ2-5 | TRBV7-7 | 14 | CASSLAGGGETQYF
TRBJ2-1 | TRBV7-8 | 16 | CASSLRAGAGWNEQFF
TRBJ2-7 | TRBV6-2/TRBV6-3 | 13 | CASSRGQTYEQYF
TRBJ2-5 | TRBV18 | 16 | CASSLQSLAVQETQYF
TRBJ2-7 | TRBV3-1 | 15 | CASSPLPRTDYEQYF
TRBJ2-1 | TRBV25-1 | 13 | CASSQAGTGEQFF
TRBJ2-2 | TRBV11-2 | 15 | CASSYPGTATGELFF
TRBJ2-5 | TRBV6-5 | 14 | CASSYDRGEETQYF
TRBJ1-1 | TRBV5-4 | 14 | CASSSPTGDTEAFF
TRBJ2-7 | TRBV6-2/TRBV6-3 | 12 | CASSSGATVQYF
TRBJ2-7 | TRBV4-2 | 15 | CASSQVGTGGYEQYF
TRBJ1-3 | TRBV30 | 14 | CAWRTGGGRNTIYF
TRBJ2-4 | TRBV11-1 | 16 | CASSSRTGGAKNIQYF
TRBJ1-6 | TRBV4-3 | 16 | CASSQVNRDRSSPLHF
TRBJ2-5 | TRBV27 | 13 | CASSPGPGRTQYF
TRBJ1-1 | TRBV29-1 | 11 | CSVHSVTEAFF
TRBJ1-6 | TRBV28 | 18 | CASSLLGQDSSYNSPLHF
TRBJ2-7 | TRBV20-1 | 14 | CSASRGQGTHEQYF
TRBJ1-4 | TRBV20-1 | 14 | CSASSTGVEEKLFF
TRBJ2-5 | TRBV20-1 | 15 | CSAYRGRQPGETQYF